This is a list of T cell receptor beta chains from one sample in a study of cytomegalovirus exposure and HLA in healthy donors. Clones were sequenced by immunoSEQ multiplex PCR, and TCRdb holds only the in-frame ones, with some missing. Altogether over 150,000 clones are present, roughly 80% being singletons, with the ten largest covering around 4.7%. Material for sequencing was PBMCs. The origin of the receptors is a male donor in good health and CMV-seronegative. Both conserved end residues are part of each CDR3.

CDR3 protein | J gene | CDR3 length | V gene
CASSHRLSHYEQYF | TRBJ2-7 | 14 | TRBV4-3
CASSVTGWETQYF | TRBJ2-5 | 13 | TRBV28
CASSSTYEQYF | TRBJ2-7 | 11 | TRBV7-9
CASSIRTGGVPNTGELFF | TRBJ2-2 | 18 | TRBV19
CASSSVTGYLAKNIQYF | TRBJ2-4 | 17 | TRBV27
CASSMGTPLGGYTF | TRBJ1-2 | 14 | TRBV7-9
CSAQGGNYNEQFF | TRBJ2-1 | 13 | TRBV29-1
CASSFVGGPQPQHF | TRBJ1-5 | 14 | TRBV27
CASSQTGGSNEKLFF | TRBJ1-4 | 15 | TRBV2
CAWSKGTLAASYEQYF | TRBJ2-7 | 16 | TRBV30
CASSLTAGGDGTEAFF | TRBJ1-1 | 16 | TRBV5-6
CASSDGTYFYNEQFF | TRBJ2-1 | 15 | TRBV6-1
CASNRGPEQYF | TRBJ2-7 | 11 | TRBV5-1
CASSFSEKLFF | TRBJ1-4 | 11 | TRBV11-2
CASTVTAGAGELFF | TRBJ2-2 | 14 | TRBV9
CAISERGGLLDTQYF | TRBJ2-3 | 15 | TRBV10-3
CASSRDRSPSALHF | TRBJ1-6 | 14 | TRBV4-1
CASTPGTSGSYNEQFF | TRBJ2-1 | 16 | TRBV4-3
CASSLGGSSSYEQYF | . | 15 | TRBV11-2
CASGVSRNEQFF | TRBJ2-1 | 12 | TRBV5-1
CASSFPETRTSRQTDTQYF | TRBJ2-3 | 19 | TRBV7-9
CASRMWVAGASYEQYF | TRBJ2-7 | 16 | TRBV5-6
CASSIVSQAEAFF | TRBJ1-1 | 13 | TRBV19
CASSLVGTVGTDTQYF | TRBJ2-3 | 16 | TRBV11-3
CASSPGGYQETQYF | TRBJ2-5 | 14 | TRBV2
CASSPSGGTSYEQYF | TRBJ2-7 | 15 | TRBV18
CASSGLAGFYEQYF | TRBJ2-7 | 14 | TRBV6-4
CASSPQRPAGEAFF | TRBJ1-1 | 14 | TRBV5-1
CASSFAGGGNEQFF | TRBJ2-1 | 14 | TRBV27
CASSPRAASYEQYF | TRBJ2-7 | 14 | TRBV7-2
CASSFSTIPRGELFF | TRBJ2-2 | 15 | TRBV7-9
CASSLVGTENNEQFF | TRBJ2-1 | 15 | TRBV7-8
CASSLAGTGLTGELFF | TRBJ2-2 | 16 | TRBV5-1
CASSPGLYKMNTEAFF | TRBJ1-1 | 16 | TRBV18
CASSRDSSNTEAFF | TRBJ1-1 | 14 | TRBV5-1
CASSFNGQFQETQYF | TRBJ2-5 | 15 | TRBV28
CASSQGTGNQETQYF | TRBJ2-5 | 15 | TRBV4-3
CASSLAGAKNIQYF | TRBJ2-4 | 14 | TRBV5-6
CASVSSGNTIYF | TRBJ1-3 | 12 | TRBV28
CASSQQRSRYEQYF | TRBJ2-7 | 14 | TRBV23-1
CASSLVDRGNTEAFF | TRBJ1-1 | 15 | TRBV5-6
CASSVIAGGPEQFF | TRBJ2-1 | 14 | TRBV6-1
CASSSLAGERDNEQFF | TRBJ2-1 | 16 | TRBV27
CASSLRGGRETQYF | TRBJ2-5 | 14 | TRBV7-3
CASSLGGLAGGDEQFF | TRBJ2-1 | 16 | TRBV13
CASSPGGREQYF | TRBJ2-7 | 12 | TRBV28
CATSRALALSYEQYF | TRBJ2-7 | 15 | TRBV15
CASMRGAGYGYTF | TRBJ1-2 | 13 | TRBV28
CASSLLGAGDARTQYF | TRBJ2-3 | 16 | TRBV7-9
CASSMGQGAGSEKLFF | TRBJ1-4 | 16 | TRBV5-1